This paragraph reports one TCR beta chain. Its specificity is not known. This could be a read error, since a much larger clone is one nucleotide away. Given the absence of the conserved phenylalanine or tryptophan at the CDR3 end, a read error is likely. TCRdb reprocessed the reads with MiXCR, giving one entry per CDR3 protein. Of fewer than 300,000 distinct CDR3 sequences in the sample, roughly 23% were seen once. The data stem from a study of T cell repertoires in cytomegalovirus infection. Overall study: CMV infection and matching HLA type were both indicated by public TCR beta signatures.

Trimming at V came to 0 bases and at J to 3 bases, leaving 4 bases not matched to a gene. Germline CDR1 reads SGHVS; CDR2 reads FQNEAQ. The CDR3 spans 16 residues. Study-level points and caveats: CMV-specific HLA-C-restricted TCR beta clonotypes dominated the ex vivo response. Carriers of CMV plus the relevant HLA were identified by cumulative public TCR beta family frequency.

The rearrangement uses TRBV7-8 and TRBJ2-2; 7 bases line up with TRBD2. The sequence came from a human donor in good health (CMV status not recorded). Some clones in this sample may be carry-over from other donors' samples. Input material: PBMCs. The CDR3 nucleotides read TGTGCCAGCAGCTTAGCTCGACTAGCCCACACCGGGGAGCTGTTTTCT. Its translation: CASSLARLAHTGELFS.